The rows below give T cell receptor beta chains drawn from one sample of a study of PD-1 blockade in classical Hodgkin lymphoma. The repertoire was sequenced with immunoSEQ multiplex PCR; TCRdb's copy has only in-frame clones and lacks some. The repertoire holds several thousand clones, almost 75% seen once, with over 10% in the top ten. The input for sequencing was CD8+ T cells from blood, taken before the fourth cycle of nivolumab. The receptor set was obtained from a human donor with classical Hodgkin lymphoma. Both conserved end residues are part of each CDR3. D genes are given only for firm matches.

TRBV7-9,TRBJ1-2,-,CASSFPQVLF
TRBV14,TRBJ2-1,-,CASSQYYGENEQFF
TRBV27,TRBJ2-3,-,CASSRGTASTDTQYF
TRBV7-8,TRBJ2-1,TRBD2,CASSLQASGGANEQFF
TRBV6-6,TRBJ1-5,-,CASSPDRNSNQPQHF
TRBV13,TRBJ2-1,-,CASSLLGPRQRQNEQFF
TRBV27,TRBJ1-4,-,CASSLSMEGRNEKLFF
TRBV5-5,TRBJ2-1,TRBD1,CASSLSRGIHEQFF
TRBV5-4,TRBJ1-1,TRBD1,CASSLSPGLGTVMNTEAFF
TRBV9,TRBJ2-1,-,CASSVEFRSDEQFF
TRBV25-1,TRBJ1-6,TRBD1,CASSPTGGHNSPLHF
TRBV9,TRBJ2-1,-,CASSVGGTYNEQFF
TRBV27,TRBJ2-2,-,CASSFSRAGGELFF
TRBV28,TRBJ2-5,-,CASSVEGEVETQYF
TRBV25-1,TRBJ2-5,TRBD2,CASTQPGGETQYF
TRBV4-2,TRBJ2-2,-,CASSPVTGITGELFF
TRBV7-3,TRBJ2-7,-,CASSENYEQYF
TRBV13,TRBJ2-7,-,CASSLGVREQYF
TRBV7-9,TRBJ1-5,-,CASSSSRAVDLNQPQHF
TRBV4-1,TRBJ1-1,-,CASLPTYRAMNTEAFF
TRBV4-1,TRBJ2-4,-,CASSHRYRGAKNIQYF
TRBV11-2,TRBJ2-5,TRBD1,CASSLGGVWGETQYF
TRBV6-5,TRBJ1-4,TRBD1,CASRQGYNEKLFF
TRBV7-9,TRBJ2-5,-,CASSLALGFETQYF
TRBV5-1,TRBJ2-7,-,CASSLRDEQYF
TRBV7-8,TRBJ1-2,TRBD1,CASSQGTANNYGYTF
TRBV15,TRBJ1-1,-,CATSRGNTEAFF
TRBV5-1,TRBJ2-3,TRBD2,CASSDGLLAGGRDTQYF
TRBV13,TRBJ2-7,TRBD1,CASSSDRGYEQYF
TRBV11-2,TRBJ2-3,TRBD2,CASGRTGGFADTQYF
TRBV4-2,TRBJ2-5,-,CASSQDRTETQYF
TRBV11-2,TRBJ2-3,-,CASSLGTDTQYF
TRBV10-2,TRBJ2-2,-,CASIPGHLLGGELFF
TRBV13,TRBJ2-7,-,CASSLDSYEQYF
TRBV9,TRBJ2-3,TRBD2,CASSALAGALSYGDTQYF
TRBV7-9,TRBJ2-3,-,CASSSYSGDTQYF
TRBV9,TRBJ1-1,-,CASSAGHPGAEAFF
TRBV7-6,TRBJ1-3,-,CASSLGLLNTIYF
TRBV5-6,TRBJ2-7,-,CASSLAGLSSYEQYF
TRBV4-1,TRBJ2-7,TRBD1,CASSQLQGVSYEQYF
TRBV11-2,TRBJ2-5,-,CASSPSGEARETQYF
TRBV7-9,TRBJ1-3,TRBD1,CASRATGPGNTIYF
TRBV6-5,TRBJ2-7,-,CASSKGPDRYEQYF
TRBV27,TRBJ2-2,-,CASLTGVGELFF
TRBV4-1,TRBJ2-5,-,CASSQDRTETQYF
TRBV19,TRBJ2-7,-,CASMGDSYEQYF
TRBV9,TRBJ2-2,TRBD1,CASRGGQGPTRDTGELFF
TRBV5-1,TRBJ2-7,TRBD2,CASSSDAGTSEKVGQYF